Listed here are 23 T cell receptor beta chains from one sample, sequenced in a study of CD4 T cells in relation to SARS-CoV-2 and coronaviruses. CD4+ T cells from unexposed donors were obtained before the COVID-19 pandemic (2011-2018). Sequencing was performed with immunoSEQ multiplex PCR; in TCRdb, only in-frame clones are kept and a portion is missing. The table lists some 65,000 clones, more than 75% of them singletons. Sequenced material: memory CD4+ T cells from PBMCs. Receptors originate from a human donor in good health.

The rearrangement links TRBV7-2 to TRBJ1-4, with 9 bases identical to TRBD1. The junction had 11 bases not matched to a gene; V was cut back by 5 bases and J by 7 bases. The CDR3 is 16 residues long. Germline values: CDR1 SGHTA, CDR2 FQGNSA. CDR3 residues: CASSLRPTGGGEKLFF. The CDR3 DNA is TGTGCCAGCAGCCTCCGCCCGACAGGGGGAGGTGAAAAACTGTTTTTT.

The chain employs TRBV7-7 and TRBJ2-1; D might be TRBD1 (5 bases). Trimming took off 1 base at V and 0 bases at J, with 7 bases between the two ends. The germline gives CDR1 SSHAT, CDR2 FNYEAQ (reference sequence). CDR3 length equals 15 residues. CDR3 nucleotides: TGTGCCAGCAGCTTAGTTCAGGGCTCCTACAATGAGCAGTTCTTC. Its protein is CASSLVQGSYNEQFF.

The CDR3 DNA sequence: TGTGCCAGCAGCCGTATGACAGGGGAAGAGCAGTACTTC. This encodes CASSRMTGEEQYF. The J gene is TRBJ2-7, the V gene TRBV3-1 (or the pseudogene TRBV3-2); 8 nucleotides align to TRBD1. The length of the CDR3 is 13 residues. Germline CDR1 LGHDT, CDR2 YNNKEL (reference sequence). Losses at the gene ends were 4 bases for V and 7 bases for J; bases not matched to a gene: 6.

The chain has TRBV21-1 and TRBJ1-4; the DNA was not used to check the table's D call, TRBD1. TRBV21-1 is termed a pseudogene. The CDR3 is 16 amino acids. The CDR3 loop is CASSARDRGTNEKLFF. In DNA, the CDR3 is TGTGCCAGCAGCGCCCGGGACAGGGGGACTAATGAAAAACTGTTTTTT.

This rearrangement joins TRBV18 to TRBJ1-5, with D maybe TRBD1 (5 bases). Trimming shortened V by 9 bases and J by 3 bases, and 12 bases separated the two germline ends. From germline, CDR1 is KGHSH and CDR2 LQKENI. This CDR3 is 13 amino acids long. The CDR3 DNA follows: TGTGCCAGTTCCGGGACGGACAATCAGCCCCAGCATTTT. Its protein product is CASSGTDNQPQHF.

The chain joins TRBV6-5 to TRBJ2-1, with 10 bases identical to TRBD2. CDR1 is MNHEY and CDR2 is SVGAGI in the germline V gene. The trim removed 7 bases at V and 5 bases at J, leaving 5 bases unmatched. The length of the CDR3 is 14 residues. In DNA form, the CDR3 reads TGTGCCAGCATGGGCACTAGCGGGAACAATGAGCAGTTCTTC. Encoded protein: CASMGTSGNNEQFF.

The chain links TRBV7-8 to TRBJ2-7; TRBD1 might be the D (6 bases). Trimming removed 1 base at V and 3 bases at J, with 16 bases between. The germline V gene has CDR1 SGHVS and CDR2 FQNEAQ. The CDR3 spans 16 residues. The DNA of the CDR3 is TGTGCCAGCAGCTTAGGTGGAGGACAGCCAGTCTACGAGCAGTACTTC. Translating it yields CASSLGGGQPVYEQYF.

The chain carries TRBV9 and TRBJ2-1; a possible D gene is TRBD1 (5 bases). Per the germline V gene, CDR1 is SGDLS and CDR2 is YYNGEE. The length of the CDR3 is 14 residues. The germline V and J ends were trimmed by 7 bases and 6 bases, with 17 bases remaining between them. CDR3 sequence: CASRSREARNEQFF. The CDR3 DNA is TGTGCCAGCCGAAGCAGGGAAGCGCGCAATGAGCAGTTCTTC.

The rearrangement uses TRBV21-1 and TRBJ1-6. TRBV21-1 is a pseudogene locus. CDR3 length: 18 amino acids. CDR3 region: CASSKGEGGPPYNSPLHF. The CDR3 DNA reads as TGTGCCAGCAGCAAAGGGGAGGGGGGACCCCCCTATAATTCACCCCTCCACTTT.

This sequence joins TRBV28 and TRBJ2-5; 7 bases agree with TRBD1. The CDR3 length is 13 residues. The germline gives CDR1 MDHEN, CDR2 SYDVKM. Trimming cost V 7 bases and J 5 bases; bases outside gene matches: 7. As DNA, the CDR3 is TGTGCCAGCACTCCACAGGGGTTGGAGACCCAGTACTTC. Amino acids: CASTPQGLETQYF. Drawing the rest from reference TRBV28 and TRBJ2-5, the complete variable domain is DVKVTQSSRYLVKRTGEKVFLECVQDMDHENMFWYRQDPGLGLRLIYFSYDVKMKEKGDIPEGYSVSREKKERFSLILESASTNQTSMYLCASTPQGLETQYFGPGTRLLVL.

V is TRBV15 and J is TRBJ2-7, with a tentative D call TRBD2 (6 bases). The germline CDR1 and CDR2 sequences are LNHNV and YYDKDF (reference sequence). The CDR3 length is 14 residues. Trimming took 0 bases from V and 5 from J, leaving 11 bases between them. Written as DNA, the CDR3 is TGTGCCACCAGCAGAGATAGGACTACTGACGAGCAGTACTTC. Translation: CATSRDRTTDEQYF. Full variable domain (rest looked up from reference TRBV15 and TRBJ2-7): DAMVIQNPRYQVTQFGKPVTLSCSQTLNHNVMYWYQQKSSQAPKLLFHYYDKDFNNEADTPDNFQSRRPNTSFCFLDIRSPGLGDTAMYLCATSRDRTTDEQYFGPGTRLTVT.

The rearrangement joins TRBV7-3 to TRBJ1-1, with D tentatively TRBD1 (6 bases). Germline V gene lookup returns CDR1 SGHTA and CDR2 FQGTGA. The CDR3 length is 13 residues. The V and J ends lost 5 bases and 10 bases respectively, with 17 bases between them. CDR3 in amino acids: CASSLPGDSRAFF. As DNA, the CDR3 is TGTGCCAGCAGCCTCCCAGGGGACTCTAGAGCTTTCTTT.

The CDR3 region has the DNA TGTGCCAGCAGCGTTACCCAGGGAGGTAATGAGCAGTTCTTC. Its translation is CASSVTQGGNEQFF. The rearrangement joins TRBV9 to TRBJ2-1; D might be TRBD2 (6 bases). Germline V gene data show CDR1 as SGDLS and CDR2 as YYNGEE. The CDR3 is 14 residues long. Trimming removed 2 bases from V and 7 bases from J, with 13 bases in between.

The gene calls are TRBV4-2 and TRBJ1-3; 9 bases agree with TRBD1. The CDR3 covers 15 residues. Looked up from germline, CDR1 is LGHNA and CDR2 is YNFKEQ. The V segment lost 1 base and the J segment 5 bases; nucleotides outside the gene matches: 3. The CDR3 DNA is TGTGCCAGCAGCCAAGGCGGACAGGGGAGAAACACCATATATTTT. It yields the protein CASSQGGQGRNTIYF.

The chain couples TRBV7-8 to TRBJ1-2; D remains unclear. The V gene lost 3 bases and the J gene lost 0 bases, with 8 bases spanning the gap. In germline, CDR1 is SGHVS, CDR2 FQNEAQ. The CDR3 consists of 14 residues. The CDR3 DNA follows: TGTGCCAGCAGCTTTAACGGCGCTAACTATGGCTACACCTTC. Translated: CASSFNGANYGYTF.

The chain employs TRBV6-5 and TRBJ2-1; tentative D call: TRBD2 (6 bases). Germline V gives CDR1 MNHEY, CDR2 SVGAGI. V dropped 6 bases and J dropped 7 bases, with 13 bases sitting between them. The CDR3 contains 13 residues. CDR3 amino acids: CASRPGGRNEQFF. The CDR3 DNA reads TGTGCCAGCAGACCCGGGGGACGGAATGAGCAGTTCTTC.

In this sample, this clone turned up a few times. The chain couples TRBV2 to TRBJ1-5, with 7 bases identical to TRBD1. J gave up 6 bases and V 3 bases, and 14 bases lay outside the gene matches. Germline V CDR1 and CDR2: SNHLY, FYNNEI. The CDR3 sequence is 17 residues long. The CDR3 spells CASSELREGGSGQPQHF. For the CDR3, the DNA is TGTGCCAGCAGTGAGTTACGCGAAGGGGGCTCGGGTCAGCCCCAGCATTTT.

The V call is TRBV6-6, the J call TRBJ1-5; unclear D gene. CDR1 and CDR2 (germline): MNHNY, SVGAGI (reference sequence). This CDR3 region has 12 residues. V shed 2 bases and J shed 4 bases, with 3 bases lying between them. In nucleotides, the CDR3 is TGTGCCAGCAGTTACACAAATCAGCCCCAGCATTTT. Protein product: CASSYTNQPQHF.

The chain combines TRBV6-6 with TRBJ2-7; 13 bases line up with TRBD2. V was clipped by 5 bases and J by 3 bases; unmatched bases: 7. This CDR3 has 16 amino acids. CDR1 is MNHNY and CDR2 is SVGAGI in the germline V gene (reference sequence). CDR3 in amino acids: CASSNAGLAGDYEQYF. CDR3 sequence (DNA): TGTGCCAGCAGTAACGCCGGACTAGCGGGAGACTACGAGCAGTACTTC.

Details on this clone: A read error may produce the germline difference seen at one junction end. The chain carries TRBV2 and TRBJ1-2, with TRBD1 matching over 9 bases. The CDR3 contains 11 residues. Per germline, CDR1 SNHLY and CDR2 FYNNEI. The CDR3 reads CASSPGQGQGF. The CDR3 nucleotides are TGTGCCAGCAGTCCGGGACAGGGTCAAGGCTTC.

This CDR3 is CASSDGTVGQPQHF. CDR3 sequence (DNA): TGTGCCAGCAGTGACGGGACGGTTGGACAGCCCCAGCATTTT. J is TRBJ1-5 and V is TRBV6-1; TRBD1 might be the D (5 bases). Per the germline V gene, CDR1 is MNHNS and CDR2 is SASEGT. The CDR3 totals 14 residues. V lost 3 bases and J lost 7, with 13 bases in between.

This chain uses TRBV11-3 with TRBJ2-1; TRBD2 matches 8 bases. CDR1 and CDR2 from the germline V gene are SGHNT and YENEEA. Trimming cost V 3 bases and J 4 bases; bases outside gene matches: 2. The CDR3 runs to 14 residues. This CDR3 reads CASSFSGEYNEQFF. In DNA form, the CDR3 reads TGTGCCAGCAGCTTTAGCGGGGAATACAATGAGCAGTTCTTC.

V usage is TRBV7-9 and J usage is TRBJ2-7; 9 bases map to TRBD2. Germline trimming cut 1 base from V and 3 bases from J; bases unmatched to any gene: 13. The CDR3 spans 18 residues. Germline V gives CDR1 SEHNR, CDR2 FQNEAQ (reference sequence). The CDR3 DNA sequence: TGTGCCAGCAGCTTAGATGCCTACAGGTTAGCGGGAGACTACGAGCAGTACTTC. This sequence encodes CASSLDAYRLAGDYEQYF.